The T cell receptor beta chain described here comes from a study of T-cell memory formation after mild COVID-19. This clonotype was observed a handful of times. TCRdb re-called the 5' RACE reads with MiXCR, one entry per CDR3 protein. The table lists about 100,000 distinct CDR3 sequences, roughly 14% of them singletons. CDR3 size: 15 residues. CDR1 is MDHEN and CDR2 is SYDVKM in the germline V gene. Trimming took 2 bases from V and 2 from J, leaving 11 bases between them. The TCR comes from a man aged 18 to 29 who had mild COVID-19 (a few samples of this study predate the infection). Cell type and time point are not known. The chain uses TRBV28 and TRBJ2-3; D is perhaps TRBD1 (6 bases). Sequenced input: PBMCs or a T cell subset sorted from them (not recorded which). For the CDR3, the DNA is TGTGCCAGCAGTTTAACGGGACACCTCACAGATACGCAGTATTTT. Translating it yields CASSLTGHLTDTQYF.